The 22 T cell receptor beta chains listed next were all sequenced from one sample in a study of shared clonotypes between healthy human individuals. CD45RO-negative, CCR7-selected cells formed the naive CD8 fraction, which excluded terminally differentiated effector memory CD45RA+ cells. Measured with immunoSEQ multiplex PCR; TCRdb has only the in-frame clones, and not every one. The data show about 800,000 clones, about 96% seen once. The sample was naive CD8+ T cells sorted from blood. The receptors shown here come from a man between 25 and 39 years old in good health.

This chain connects TRBV27 to TRBJ2-7; 13 bases map to TRBD2. The V and J ends lost 6 bases and 1 base, in that order; junction bases with no gene match: 6. The CDR3 has 16 amino acids. In germline, CDR1 is MNHEY, CDR2 SMNVEV (reference sequence). Here the CDR3 DNA reads TGTGCCAGCAGCCCACGGGGACTAGCGGGGTCCTACGAGCAGTACTTC. Protein: CASSPRGLAGSYEQYF.

The rearrangement joins TRBV10-3 to TRBJ1-1, with 9 positions matching TRBD1. The CDR3 is 12 amino acids. Trimming took 6 bases from V and 11 from J; bases not matched to a gene: 7. Germline V lookup: CDR1 ENHRY, CDR2 SYGVKD. The CDR3 sequence is CAIRQDRGLAFF. CDR3 sequence (DNA): TGTGCCATCAGGCAAGACAGGGGGTTGGCTTTCTTT.

J is TRBJ2-7 and V is TRBV6-1; D call uncertain. The CDR3 extends over 12 amino acids. The V gene's germline CDR1 is MNHNS and CDR2 SASEGT. Trimming shortened V by 3 bases and J by 3 bases, and 6 bases separated the two germline ends. The CDR3 sequence: CASSEPSYEQYF. DNA for the CDR3: TGTGCCAGCAGTGAGCCGAGCTACGAGCAGTACTTC.

Of note for this clone: In the same sample, other DNA sequences code for this CDR3. This chain links TRBV5-1 with TRBJ2-1; the match to TRBD2 covers 7 bases. V lost 0 bases to trimming and J lost 0 bases; unmatched junction nucleotides: 0. This CDR3 is 15 amino acids long. The germline CDR1 and CDR2 sequences are SGHRS and YFSETQ. The CDR3 here is CASSLGTSSYNEQFF. The CDR3 nucleotides read TGCGCCAGCAGCTTGGGGACTAGCTCCTACAATGAGCAGTTCTTC. The full variable domain, completed using reference TRBV5-1 and TRBJ2-1, is KAGVTQTPRYLIKTRGQQVTLSCSPISGHRSVSWYQQTPGQGLQFLFEYFSETQRNKGNFPGRFSGRQFSNSRSEMNVSTLELGDSALYLCASSLGTSSYNEQFFGPGTRLTVL.

The chain recombines TRBV29-1 with TRBJ1-3, with D possibly matching TRBD1 (5 bases). The V gene's germline CDR1 is SQVTM and CDR2 ANQGSEA. V dropped 7 bases and J dropped 2 bases, with 24 bases sitting between them. The CDR3 is 17 amino acids. The CDR3 DNA sequence: TGCAGCGCCCGGGGGTCCACTAGCCGGGGTGCTGGAAACACCATATATTTT. Its translation is CSARGSTSRGAGNTIYF. The entire variable domain, with the rest obtained from reference TRBV29-1 and TRBJ1-3, is as follows: SAVISQKPSRDICQRGTSLTIQCQVDSQVTMMFWYRQQPGQSLTLIATANQGSEATYESGFVIDKFPISRPNLTFSTLTVSNMSPEDSSIYLCSARGSTSRGAGNTIYFGEGSWLTVV.

This clone was counted between two and nine times. The V call is TRBV6-5, the J call TRBJ1-4; D is unclear. Germline CDR1 and CDR2: MNHEY and SVGAGI. Trimming cost V 0 bases and J 0 bases, with 5 bases left between them. This CDR3 is 15 amino acids long. The CDR3 spells CASSYSYATNEKLFF. CDR3 bases: TGTGCCAGCAGTTACTCGTATGCAACTAATGAAAAACTGTTTTTT.

On this clone: Other DNA sequences of this sample code for an identical CDR3. The chain employs TRBV5-5 and TRBJ2-1; D is unclear. Germline CDR1 and CDR2: SGHKS and YYEKEE (reference sequence). Trimming took off 0 bases at V and 6 bases at J, with 4 bases between the two ends. The CDR3 loop spans 12 amino acids. DNA of the CDR3: TGTGCCAGCAGCTTGGGAGGCAATGAGCAGTTCTTC. This encodes CASSLGGNEQFF. The full variable domain, completed using reference TRBV5-5 and TRBJ2-1, is DAGVTQSPTHLIKTRGQQVTLRCSPISGHKSVSWYQQVLGQGPQFIFQYYEKEERGRGNFPDRFSARQFPNYSSELNVNALLLGDSALYLCASSLGGNEQFFGPGTRLTVL.

The chain has TRBV11-2 and TRBJ2-1; the match to TRBD2 covers 10 bases. Germline assignment: CDR1 SGHAT and CDR2 FQNNGV. CDR3 size: 18 residues. The J segment lost 0 bases and the V segment lost 5 bases, leaving 10 bases of the junction unmatched. The CDR3 here is CASSPGLAALRSYNEQFF. As DNA, the CDR3 is TGTGCCAGCAGCCCCGGACTAGCGGCCCTACGCTCCTACAATGAGCAGTTCTTC.

The J gene is TRBJ2-7, the V gene TRBV25-1, with a weak D call TRBD2 (5 bases). The CDR3 is 14 residues long. V dropped 4 bases and J dropped 3 bases, with 13 bases sitting between them. Germline V CDR1 and CDR2: MGHDK, SYGVNS. The CDR3 DNA sequence: TGTGCCAGCAGTGGAGTGTTGGGAGTCTACGAGCAGTACTTC. Protein sequence: CASSGVLGVYEQYF.

The chain employs TRBV27 and TRBJ2-7; a possible D gene is TRBD2 (6 bases). CDR3 length equals 12 residues. V was clipped by 4 bases and J by 12 bases, with 16 bases between them. Germline-derived CDR1 and CDR2 are MNHEY and SMNVEV (reference sequence). The CDR3 reads CASSSFDGRRYF. The CDR3 DNA reads as TGTGCCAGCAGTTCTTTTGACGGGAGAAGGTACTTC.

The V and J genes are TRBV6-5 and TRBJ2-7, with 9 bases that match TRBD2. In germline, CDR1 is MNHEY, CDR2 SVGAGI. The length of the CDR3 is 14 residues. The J segment lost 3 bases and the V segment lost 5 bases, leaving 5 bases of the junction unmatched. DNA for the CDR3: TGTGCCAGCAGTAAAGGTAGCGGGAGCTACGAGCAGTACTTC. Translation: CASSKGSGSYEQYF.

The count of this clone is one. V and J are TRBV27 and TRBJ2-3, with D uncertain. V lost 5 bases to trimming and J lost 0 bases, with 3 bases between them. The CDR3 is 12 amino acids. In germline, CDR1 is MNHEY, CDR2 SMNVEV (reference sequence). This chain's CDR3 is CASSGSTDTQYF. The CDR3 bases are TGTGCCAGCAGTGGGAGCACAGATACGCAGTATTTT.

The V and J genes are TRBV6-5 and TRBJ2-7; D is undetermined. CDR1 and CDR2 from the germline V gene are MNHEY and SVGAGI. The CDR3 loop spans 12 amino acids. V lost 2 bases and J lost 6, with 8 bases in between. The CDR3, as DNA: TGTGCCAGCAGTTACATCGGTAGCGAGCAGTACTTC. Protein sequence: CASSYIGSEQYF.

The V call is TRBV5-1, the J call TRBJ2-7, with D possibly TRBD2 on 8 matching bases. Looked up from germline, CDR1 is SGHRS and CDR2 is YFSETQ. The length of the CDR3 is 15 residues. The V end lost 7 bases, the J end lost 4 bases, and 21 bases lay between the germline ends. CDR3 DNA sequence: TGCGCCAGCTCCGAGGGGGCGGGAGGCGGGTACGAGCAGTACTTC. Translated, it gives CASSEGAGGGYEQYF.

This clone was observed a single time. The rearrangement uses TRBV5-1 and TRBJ2-2; TRBD2 matches 10 bases. Looked up from germline, CDR1 is SGHRS and CDR2 is YFSETQ. The length of the CDR3 is 16 residues. The J segment lost 1 base and the V segment lost 4 bases, leaving 4 bases of the junction unmatched. The CDR3 DNA is TGCGCCAGCAGCCCCTGGACTAGCGGGAACACCGGGGAGCTGTTTTTT. It specifies CASSPWTSGNTGELFF. Based on the CDR3 plus reference TRBV5-1 and TRBJ2-2, the full variable domain is KAGVTQTPRYLIKTRGQQVTLSCSPISGHRSVSWYQQTPGQGLQFLFEYFSETQRNKGNFPGRFSGRQFSNSRSEMNVSTLELGDSALYLCASSPWTSGNTGELFFGEGSRLTVL.

Note on this clone: Other DNA sequences in this sample translate to the same CDR3. The rearrangement links TRBV30 to TRBJ2-7, with 8 bases that match TRBD1. This CDR3 spans 14 amino acids. Unmatched junction bases numbered 6, after V lost 5 bases and J lost 0 bases. Germline CDR1 is GTSNPN and CDR2 is SVGIG (reference sequence). DNA for the CDR3: TGTGCCTGGTCACCCGGGACAGGCTCCTACGAGCAGTACTTC. This sequence encodes CAWSPGTGSYEQYF.

V gene TRBV19 combines with J gene TRBJ2-7; 7 bases align to TRBD2. Trimming at V came to 6 bases and at J to 3 bases, leaving 5 bases not matched to a gene. The CDR3 length is 13 residues. CDR1 LNHDA and CDR2 SQIVND come from the germline V gene (reference sequence). CDR3 coding DNA: TGTGCCAGTAGCGGGACTATAGGCTACGAGCAGTACTTC. It specifies CASSGTIGYEQYF.

About this clone: Other DNA sequences from this sample encode an identical CDR3 as well. The chain uses TRBV28 and TRBJ2-7; D is uncertain. Germline CDR1 and CDR2: MDHEN and SYDVKM. The CDR3 sequence is 11 residues long. V was trimmed by 3 bases and J by 1 base, leaving 1 base between them. Here the CDR3 reads CASSFSYEQYF. The CDR3 DNA reads as TGTGCCAGCAGTTTTTCCTACGAGCAGTACTTC.

The rearrangement links TRBV6-1 to TRBJ2-7; D is possibly TRBD2 (6 bases). CDR3 length: 15 residues. Germline values: CDR1 MNHNS, CDR2 SASEGT. V shed 1 base and J shed 0 bases, with 10 bases lying between them. CDR3 DNA sequence: TGTGCCAGCAGTGAAGGTCTAGCGTACTCCTACGAGCAGTACTTC. This gives the protein CASSEGLAYSYEQYF.

A remark on this clone: The sample carries other DNA sequences with the same CDR3. This chain connects TRBV6-5 to TRBJ2-5; D perhaps matches TRBD2 (5 bases). The CDR3 is 13 amino acids. Between the trimmed V and J ends, which lost 2 bases and 4 bases, there was a span of 8 bases. Germline-derived CDR1 and CDR2 are MNHEY and SVGAGI. The CDR3 DNA follows: TGTGCCAGCAGTTACCTAGCCGGAGAGACCCAGTACTTC. It codes for CASSYLAGETQYF.

The chain carries TRBV6-1 and TRBJ2-2, with D tentatively TRBD1 (6 bases). This CDR3 comprises 14 residues. Germline V CDR1 and CDR2: MNHNS, SASEGT. V shed 6 bases and J shed 0 bases, with 8 bases lying between them. The CDR3 DNA follows: TGTGCCAGCAGGGACAGCTCGAACACCGGGGAGCTGTTTTTT. Translated, it gives CASRDSSNTGELFF.

This sequence joins TRBV6-1 and TRBJ1-5, with D possibly matching TRBD1 (6 bases). CDR3 length: 15 amino acids. Trimming shortened V by 3 bases and J by 5 bases, and 14 bases separated the two germline ends. In germline, CDR1 is MNHNS, CDR2 SASEGT. DNA of the CDR3: TGTGCCAGCAGTGAGTACAGGGTGAAGGATCAGCCCCAGCATTTT. It yields the protein CASSEYRVKDQPQHF.